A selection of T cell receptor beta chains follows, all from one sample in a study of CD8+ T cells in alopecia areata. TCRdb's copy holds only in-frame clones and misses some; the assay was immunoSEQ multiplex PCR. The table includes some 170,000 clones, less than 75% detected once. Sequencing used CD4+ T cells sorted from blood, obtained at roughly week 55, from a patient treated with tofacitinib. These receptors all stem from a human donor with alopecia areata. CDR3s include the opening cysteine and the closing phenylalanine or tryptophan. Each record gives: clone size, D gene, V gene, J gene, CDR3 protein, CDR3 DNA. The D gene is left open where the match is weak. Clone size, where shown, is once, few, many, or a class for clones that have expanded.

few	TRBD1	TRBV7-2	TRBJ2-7	CASSSPHRGVYEQYF	TGTGCCAGCAGCTCACCCCACAGGGGGGTGTACGAGCAGTACTTC
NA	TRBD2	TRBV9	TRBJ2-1	CASSVGGLAGNEQFF	TGTGCCAGCAGCGTAGGTGGACTAGCTGGCAATGAGCAGTTCTTC
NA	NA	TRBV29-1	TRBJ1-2	CSVGPGGNYGYTF	TGCAGCGTCGGGCCCGGTGGCAACTATGGCTACACCTTC
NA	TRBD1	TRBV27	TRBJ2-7	CASSARSGGAYEQYF	TGTGCCAGCAGTGCCCGATCAGGGGGCGCGTACGAGCAGTACTTC
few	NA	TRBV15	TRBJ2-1	CATSRDRAANEQFF	TGTGCCACCAGCAGAGATCGAGCCGCGAATGAGCAGTTCTTC
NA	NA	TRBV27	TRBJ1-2	CASSLQRRGAFPSNYGYTF	TGTGCCAGCAGTTTACAGCGCAGGGGAGCCTTTCCTTCTAACTATGGCTACACCTTC
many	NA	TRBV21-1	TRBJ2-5	CASSSCSGGAGETQYF	TGTGCCAGCAGCAGTTGTAGCGGGGGGGCCGGAGAGACCCAGTACTTC
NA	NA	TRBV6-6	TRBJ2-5	CASSLTTRQETQYF	TGTGCCAGCAGTCTAACGACTAGGCAAGAGACCCAGTACTTC
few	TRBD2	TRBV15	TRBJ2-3	CATRLPLAGSTDTQYF	TGTGCCACCAGACTACCCCTAGCGGGTAGCACAGATACGCAGTATTTT
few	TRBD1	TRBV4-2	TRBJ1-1	CASSQDPGRGVTEAFF	TGTGCCAGCAGCCAAGACCCTGGCAGGGGGGTCACTGAAGCTTTCTTT
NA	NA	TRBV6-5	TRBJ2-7	CASSYSRGGHYEQYF	TGTGCCAGCAGTTACTCGAGGGGTGGGCACTACGAGCAGTACTTC
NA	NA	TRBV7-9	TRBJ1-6	CASSLGTGNPNSPLHF	TGTGCCAGCAGCTTAGGGACCGGGAATCCAAATTCACCCCTCCACTTT